The rows below give T cell receptor beta chains drawn from one sample of a study of shared clonotypes between healthy human individuals. Produced via immunoSEQ multiplex PCR; TCRdb's table is partial and in-frame only. The sample lists over a million clones; 96% were seen once. The sequencing input was naive CD4+ T cells sorted from blood. These receptors were taken from a man aged 25-45 years in good health. Each CDR3 is given with its conserved first and last residue. Fields, in order: V gene, clone size, J gene, D gene, CDR3 protein, CDR3 DNA. The D gene is left open where the match is weak. The listing skips clone size in some rows; elsewhere it reads once, few, many or a size class.

TRBV5-1,NA,TRBJ2-7,TRBD2,CASSLALAGYEQYF,TGCGCCAGCAGCTTGGCACTAGCGGGGTACGAGCAGTACTTC
TRBV7-7,NA,TRBJ2-5,TRBD1,CASSLDGTGGGQETQYF,TGTGCCAGCAGCTTAGATGGGACAGGGGGAGGACAAGAGACCCAGTACTTC
TRBV7-2,NA,TRBJ2-7,NA,CASSFGAGVYEQYF,TGTGCCAGCAGCTTTGGGGCAGGCGTCTACGAGCAGTACTTC
TRBV7-8,NA,TRBJ2-1,NA,CASSLAGGAYNEQFF,TGTGCCAGCAGCTTAGCGGGGGGCGCGTACAATGAGCAGTTCTTC
TRBV2,NA,TRBJ2-3,NA,CASTLLAYTQYF,TGTGCCAGCACCCTCCTAGCGTATACGCAGTATTTT
TRBV10-3,NA,TRBJ2-5,TRBD1,CAISDRGTQTQYF,TGTGCCATCAGTGACAGGGGGACACAGACCCAGTACTTC
TRBV30,NA,TRBJ2-1,TRBD2,CAWRGRGTSGLLSYNEQFF,TGTGCCTGGAGAGGGAGGGGGACTAGCGGGCTTCTCTCCTACAATGAGCAGTTCTTC
TRBV7-6,NA,TRBJ2-1,NA,CASSLIAFDNEQFF,TGTGCCAGCAGCTTAATCGCGTTTGACAATGAGCAGTTCTTC
TRBV4-3,NA,TRBJ2-4,TRBD2,CASSQDMLAGGKNIQYF,TGCGCCAGCAGCCAAGATATGCTAGCGGGGGGGAAAAACATTCAGTACTTC
TRBV10-3,NA,TRBJ2-1,NA,CAISPQSSYNEQFF,TGTGCCATCAGCCCCCAGAGCTCCTACAATGAGCAGTTCTTC
TRBV5-4,NA,TRBJ2-7,NA,CASSPVGSRLYEQYF,TGTGCCAGCAGCCCCGTAGGTAGCCGGCTTTACGAGCAGTACTTC
TRBV5-4,NA,TRBJ2-7,NA,CASSLGPAHSYEQYF,TGTGCCAGCAGCTTGGGTCCAGCGCACTCCTACGAGCAGTACTTC
TRBV5-8,NA,TRBJ2-3,TRBD1,CASTSARDRSTDTQYF,TGTGCCAGCACCTCGGCCCGGGACAGAAGCACAGATACGCAGTATTTT
TRBV28,NA,TRBJ2-2,TRBD2,CASSVRLAGGPGELFF,TGTGCCAGCAGTGTGCGACTAGCGGGAGGGCCCGGGGAGCTGTTTTTT
TRBV4-3,NA,TRBJ1-4,NA,CASSLWGSQGEKLFF,TGCGCCAGCAGCTTATGGGGTTCACAGGGTGAAAAACTGTTTTTT
TRBV18,NA,TRBJ1-1,TRBD1,CASSPLAGSRGLVNTEAFF,TGTGCCAGCTCACCACTGGCCGGAAGTAGGGGGCTGGTGAACACTGAAGCTTTCTTT
TRBV6-6,NA,TRBJ1-1,TRBD1,CASKQGAEAFF,TGTGCCAGCAAGCAGGGGGCTGAAGCTTTCTTT
TRBV30,NA,TRBJ1-5,NA,CAWSETGALVNQPQHF,TGTGCCTGGAGCGAAACGGGAGCCTTAGTCAATCAGCCCCAGCATTTT
TRBV5-6,once,TRBJ2-5,NA,CASSFDRQETQYF,TGTGCCAGCAGTTTTGACAGGCAAGAGACCCAGTACTTC
TRBV6-1,NA,TRBJ1-4,NA,CASSGTNEKLFF,TGTGCCAGCAGTGGTACTAATGAAAAACTGTTTTTT
TRBV6-5,NA,TRBJ2-2,NA,CASHEGGGTGELFF,TGTGCCAGTCACGAAGGAGGGGGCACCGGGGAGCTGTTTTTT
TRBV21-1,NA,TRBJ2-1,NA,CASSKYTSGRAPYNEQFF,TGTGCCAGCAGCAAATATACTAGCGGGAGGGCCCCCTACAATGAGCAGTTCTTC
TRBV2,NA,TRBJ2-1,NA,CASSEAPIQFKNLYNEQFF,TGTGCCAGCAGTGAGGCCCCCATACAGTTCAAAAACCTCTACAATGAGCAGTTCTTC
TRBV14,NA,TRBJ2-7,TRBD1,CASSLQGPLEQYF,TGTGCCAGCAGCCTACAGGGGCCCCTCGAGCAGTACTTC
TRBV19,NA,TRBJ2-2,TRBD1,CASRGGQGNTGELFF,TGTGCCAGTAGGGGGGGACAGGGCAACACCGGGGAGCTGTTTTTT
TRBV4-2,once,TRBJ1-4,NA,CASSPDRATNEKLFF,TGTGCCAGCAGCCCGGACAGAGCAACTAATGAAAAACTGTTTTTT
TRBV7-8,NA,TRBJ1-3,NA,CASSLVRAGNTIYF,TGTGCCAGCAGCTTAGTCAGGGCGGGAAACACCATATATTTT
TRBV20-1,once,TRBJ1-1,NA,CSARRSEAFF,TGCAGTGCTAGACGCAGTGAAGCTTTCTTT
TRBV7-9,NA,TRBJ1-1,NA,CASSLPDVRAGAFF,TGTGCCAGCAGCTTACCCGATGTAAGGGCGGGAGCTTTCTTT
TRBV5-8,NA,TRBJ1-3,NA,CASSLEPRSGNTIYF,TGTGCCAGCAGCTTGGAGCCCCGCTCTGGAAACACCATATATTTT
TRBV5-6,once,TRBJ2-3,TRBD2,CASSRLAVREDTQYF,TGTGCCAGCAGCCGACTAGCGGTACGGGAGGATACGCAGTATTTT
TRBV30,NA,TRBJ2-3,TRBD2,CAFRVSGASTDTQYF,TGTGCCTTCAGGGTTAGCGGGGCTAGCACAGATACGCAGTATTTT
TRBV5-1,NA,TRBJ2-1,NA,CASSLRGGSYNEQFF,TGCGCCAGCTCGCTACGGGGTGGGTCCTACAATGAGCAGTTCTTC
TRBV28,NA,TRBJ1-2,NA,CASSSRGPNYGYTF,TGTGCCAGCAGTTCCAGGGGTCCTAACTATGGCTACACCTTC
TRBV18,NA,TRBJ1-1,TRBD1,CASSPPGQGKEAFF,TGTGCCAGCTCACCGCCGGGACAGGGTAAAGAAGCTTTCTTT
TRBV28,NA,TRBJ1-1,TRBD1,CASTVPAGGLTEAFF,TGTGCCAGCACCGTCCCGGCAGGGGGCCTCACTGAAGCTTTCTTT
TRBV4-3,NA,TRBJ2-7,TRBD2,CASSQVASGSLSYEQYF,TGCGCCAGCAGCCAAGTGGCTAGCGGGAGTTTATCCTACGAGCAGTACTTC
TRBV15,NA,TRBJ2-7,NA,CATSRDLTYEQYF,TGTGCCACCAGCAGAGATCTGACCTACGAGCAGTACTTC
TRBV5-4,NA,TRBJ1-4,NA,CASSLSTGIEKLFF,TGTGCCAGCAGCTTGTCTACAGGGATTGAAAAACTGTTTTTT
TRBV6-6,NA,TRBJ1-1,TRBD1,CASSDRHRGGTEAFF,TGTGCCAGCAGTGACCGTCACAGGGGAGGCACTGAAGCTTTCTTT
TRBV5-1,NA,TRBJ1-1,NA,CASSQDRNTEAFF,TGCGCCAGCAGCCAGGACAGGAACACTGAAGCTTTCTTT
TRBV19,NA,TRBJ2-1,TRBD2,CASSIVLAGTEQFF,TGTGCCAGTAGTATAGTCCTAGCGGGAACTGAGCAGTTCTTC